The 5 T cell receptor beta chains given below trace back to one sample, sequenced in a study of CD8 T cells in ankylosing spondylitis. TCRdb independently ran MiXCR on the 5' RACE reads; one entry per CDR3 protein. The sample contains about 360,000 distinct CDR3 sequences, over 12% of which appear only once. Sequenced sample: blood, either unsorted or a sorted T cell fraction (not recorded which). The receptors here all came from a male donor with ankylosing spondylitis or in good health (not recorded which).

The chain is built from TRBV5-1 and TRBJ2-7; 7 bases are shared with TRBD1. V shed 1 base, J shed 2 bases, and the junction held 3 bases outside the gene matches. The germline V gene encodes CDR1 SGHRS and CDR2 YFSETQ. The CDR3 length is 14 residues. The CDR3 DNA is TGCGCCAGCAGCTTGAGGACAGGAGCCTACGAGCAGTACTTC. This translates into CASSLRTGAYEQYF.

The rearrangement links TRBV5-4 to TRBJ2-3; no reliable D call. CDR1 SGHNT and CDR2 YYREEE come from the germline V gene (reference sequence). The CDR3 totals 13 residues. Trimming took 1 base from V and 3 from J, leaving 6 bases between them. DNA for the CDR3: TGTGCCAGCAGCTTGCCGACTACAGATACGCAGTATTTT. This codes for CASSLPTTDTQYF.

In its sample, this clonotype was seen a few times. The chain employs TRBV12-3 or TRBV12-4 and TRBJ2-1; 16 nucleotides line up with TRBD2. CDR3 length equals 14 residues. With V trimmed by 6 bases and J by 12 bases, 5 bases remained unmatched. The CDR3 loop reads CASSPGTSGGGQFF. In DNA, the CDR3 is TGTGCCAGCAGCCCCGGGACTAGCGGGGGGGGGCAGTTCTTC.

This clonotype has just a few counts. The V gene is TRBV5-6, the J gene TRBJ2-1; TRBD1 agrees at 7 bases. In germline, CDR1 is SGHDT, CDR2 YYEEEE. V gave up 0 bases and J gave up 0 bases; unmatched junction bases: 9. The CDR3 runs 18 residues. The CDR3: CASSLAWGQPSSYNEQFF. CDR3 DNA: TGTGCCAGCAGCTTGGCCTGGGGACAGCCGAGCTCCTACAATGAGCAGTTCTTC.

This rearrangement joins TRBV6-1 to TRBJ1-1, with unresolved D. Germline V lookup: CDR1 MNHNS, CDR2 SASEGT. CDR3 length equals 14 residues. V lost 7 bases, J lost 6 bases, and 18 bases lay in between. CDR3: CASKKGDLKPEAFF. The CDR3 DNA follows: TGTGCCAGCAAGAAAGGAGACCTTAAGCCTGAAGCTTTCTTT.